These 21 T cell receptor beta chains were sequenced from one sample in a study of blood T cell repertoires in COVID-19. Sequencing was performed with immunoSEQ multiplex PCR; in TCRdb, only in-frame clones are kept and a portion is missing. The table has a few hundred thousand clones, under 90% seen once; the top ten hold about 20%. The source material was peripheral blood. All receptors come from a man aged 30 to 39 with active or convalescent COVID-19.

This chain connects TRBV29-1 to TRBJ2-5; a possible D gene is TRBD2 (6 bases). The CDR3 loop spans 14 amino acids. V lost 6 bases and J lost 4, with 18 bases in between. Germline V gene sequence: CDR1 SQVTM, CDR2 ANQGSEA. This CDR3 is CSVGGDLAGETQYF. CDR3 sequence (DNA): TGCAGCGTGGGGGGAGATCTCGCGGGAGAGACCCAGTACTTC.

Here the CDR3 DNA reads TGTGCCAGCTCCGGGACAGTCACGGGAAACACTGAAGCTTTCTTT. Translating it yields CASSGTVTGNTEAFF. This rearrangement joins TRBV28 to TRBJ1-1; 7 bases map to TRBD1. V was pared by 8 bases and J by 2 bases, with 11 bases of the junction left unmatched. CDR1 and CDR2 (germline): MDHEN, SYDVKM. This CDR3 spans 15 amino acids.

CDR3 loop: CASSPTYRDLQETQYF. CDR3 bases: TGTGCCAGCAGTCCGACGTACAGGGATTTACAAGAGACCCAGTACTTC. The chain couples TRBV27 to TRBJ2-5; D is perhaps TRBD1 (6 bases). The V end lost 5 bases, the J end lost 2 bases, and 18 bases lay between the germline ends. In germline, CDR1 is MNHEY, CDR2 SMNVEV (reference sequence). CDR3 length: 16 residues.

This sequence joins TRBV19 and TRBJ2-7; TRBD1 agrees at 7 bases. J lost 2 bases, V lost 6 bases, and 7 bases had no gene match. Germline V CDR1 and CDR2: LNHDA, SQIVND (reference sequence). There are 14 residues in the CDR3. CDR3 sequence reads: CASSRDSGTYEQYF. The CDR3 nucleotides are TGTGCCAGTAGCCGGGACAGCGGTACCTACGAGCAGTACTTC.

V gene TRBV6-5 combines with J gene TRBJ2-3; TRBD1 aligns across 7 bases. Looked up from germline, CDR1 is MNHEY and CDR2 is SVGAGI. The CDR3 runs 14 residues. The J segment lost 6 bases and the V segment lost 5 bases, leaving 8 bases of the junction unmatched. CDR3 residues: CASSPSDRRDTQYF. The DNA for the CDR3 is TGTGCCAGCAGTCCTTCGGACAGGCGGGATACGCAGTATTTT.

This clone was found once. The chain combines TRBV27 with TRBJ2-7; D is possibly TRBD2 (6 bases). The CDR3 length is 13 residues. V lost 6 bases to trimming and J lost 3 bases, with 12 bases between them. Germline CDR1 is MNHEY and CDR2 is SMNVEV (reference sequence). CDR3 in amino acids: CASSPGTFYEQYF. The CDR3 nucleotides read TGTGCCAGCAGCCCCGGGACTTTCTACGAGCAGTACTTC.

The chain links TRBV11-2 to TRBJ2-3; no clear D. The CDR3 runs 13 residues. Germline V CDR1 and CDR2: SGHAT, FQNNGV. Trimming took 0 bases from V and 6 from J, leaving 7 bases between them. Here the CDR3 reads CASSLDFRDTQYF. CDR3 sequence (DNA): TGTGCCAGCAGCTTAGATTTTCGGGATACGCAGTATTTT.

In the case of this clone: Other DNA sequences from this sample encode an identical CDR3 as well. The V and J genes are TRBV6-5 and TRBJ1-1, with TRBD1 identical over 7 bases. With 2 bases clipped from V and 8 bases from J, the junction kept 2 bases outside the gene matches. CDR1 and CDR2 (germline): MNHEY, SVGAGI. This CDR3 has 12 residues. Here the CDR3 reads CASSYPGQEAFF. Written as DNA, the CDR3 is TGTGCCAGCAGTTACCCGGGACAGGAAGCTTTCTTT.

The sample holds a few counts of this clone. This chain joins TRBV27 and TRBJ1-5; TRBD1 aligns across 7 bases. The CDR3 is 15 amino acids. Trimming cost V 6 bases and J 3 bases; bases outside gene matches: 8. Germline V gene lookup returns CDR1 MNHEY and CDR2 SMNVEV (reference sequence). The CDR3 here is CASSPRTGLNQPQHF. CDR3 coding DNA: TGTGCCAGCAGCCCGAGGACAGGCCTCAATCAGCCCCAGCATTTT.

The chain is built from TRBV29-1 and TRBJ1-4; D is perhaps TRBD1 (5 bases). CDR3 length: 13 residues. Germline V gene lookup returns CDR1 SQVTM and CDR2 ANQGSEA. Trimming removed 7 bases at V and 4 bases at J, with 13 bases between. DNA of the CDR3: TGCAGCGCACGCGACAGTTATAATGAAAAACTGTTTTTT. It is translated as CSARDSYNEKLFF.

The V call is TRBV5-1, the J call TRBJ1-6, with a possible D match to TRBD1 (6 bases). The CDR3 runs to 15 residues. V was trimmed by 5 bases and J by 6 bases, leaving 15 bases between them. From germline, CDR1 is SGHRS and CDR2 YFSETQ. CDR3 amino acids: CASSHREGGNSPLHF. The CDR3 nucleotides are TGCGCCAGCAGTCACCGGGAGGGGGGTAATTCACCCCTCCACTTT. The full variable domain, in which reference TRBV5-1 and TRBJ1-6 provide the parts outside the CDR3, is KAGVTQTPRYLIKTRGQQVTLSCSPISGHRSVSWYQQTPGQGLQFLFEYFSETQRNKGNFPGRFSGRQFSNSRSEMNVSTLELGDSALYLCASSHREGGNSPLHFGNGTRLTVT.

CDR3 sequence reads: CASSRGGGYNEQFF. CDR3 nucleotides: TGCGCCAGCAGCCGGGGGGGCGGTTACAATGAGCAGTTCTTC. This chain uses TRBV4-3 with TRBJ2-1; a possible D gene is TRBD2 (7 bases). The ends were cut back, 4 bases at V and 4 bases at J, with 11 bases in the middle. Germline loops: CDR1 LGHNA, CDR2 YSLEER. The CDR3 contains 14 residues.

With respect to this clone: Because the CDR3's place on the DNA is in doubt, the DNA is left out and the CDR3 is given as listed by TCRdb. V and J are TRBV27 and TRBJ2-7; the D segment call TRBD1 is taken from the table without a DNA check. The CDR3 is 13 residues long, counting both termini. The germline CDR1 and CDR2 sequences are MNHEY and SMNVEV (reference sequence). The CDR3 sequence is CASSFGQGAKEYF.

This clone came up once. At the DNA level, this CDR3 is encoded by other sequences in the same sample as well. The chain uses TRBV4-1 and TRBJ2-3, with D perhaps TRBD2 (5 bases). Trimming shortened V by 1 base and J by 5 bases, and 7 bases separated the two germline ends. CDR3 length equals 13 residues. Germline V gene lookup returns CDR1 MGHRA and CDR2 YSYEKL. The CDR3 reads CASSQGRGDTQYF. Written as DNA, the CDR3 is TGCGCCAGCAGCCAAGGACGGGGAGATACGCAGTATTTT.

The rearrangement uses TRBV7-9 and TRBJ1-1; D unresolved. Germline CDR1 reads SEHNR; CDR2 reads FQNEAQ (reference sequence). The V and J ends lost 8 bases and 0 bases respectively, with 13 bases between them. The CDR3 runs to 14 residues. The CDR3 DNA follows: TGTGCCAGCGGGCCCCCCATCATGAACACTGAAGCTTTCTTT. This translates into CASGPPIMNTEAFF.

The chain combines TRBV28 with TRBJ2-7; TRBD2 is a possible D gene (5 bases). The V gene's germline CDR1 is MDHEN and CDR2 SYDVKM. This CDR3 is 12 amino acids long. V dropped 5 bases and J dropped 5 bases, with 10 bases sitting between them. CDR3 loop: CASSGSADEQYF. DNA of the CDR3: TGTGCCAGCAGTGGGAGCGCGGACGAGCAGTACTTC. Complete variable domain (other parts from reference TRBV28 and TRBJ2-7): DVKVTQSSRYLVKRTGEKVFLECVQDMDHENMFWYRQDPGLGLRLIYFSYDVKMKEKGDIPEGYSVSREKKERFSLILESASTNQTSMYLCASSGSADEQYFGPGTRLTVT.

The chain uses TRBV5-4 and TRBJ2-2, with 8 bases aligning to TRBD2. The germline V gene encodes CDR1 SGHNT and CDR2 YYREEE (reference sequence). V dropped 2 bases and J dropped 5; count of bases not matched to a gene: 2. The CDR3 is made up of 14 amino acids. The CDR3 DNA reads as TGTGCCAGCAGCTTCCGGGGGGGGACCGGGGAGCTGTTTTTT. Translating gives CASSFRGGTGELFF. The whole variable domain, filled in from reference TRBV5-4 and TRBJ2-2, reads ETGVTQSPTHLIKTRGQQVTLRCSSQSGHNTVSWYQQALGQGPQFIFQYYREEENGRGNFPPRFSGLQFPNYSSELNVNALELDDSALYLCASSFRGGTGELFFGEGSRLTVL.

The DNA of the CDR3 is TGTGCCAGCTCACCCACAGAGAGCTCTGGAAACACCATATATTTT. It encodes CASSPTESSGNTIYF. V and J are TRBV18 and TRBJ1-3; D remains unclear. Germline values: CDR1 KGHSH, CDR2 LQKENI. Trimming pared 3 bases from V and 0 bases from J, leaving 9 bases between. The CDR3 has 15 residues.

V is TRBV28 and J is TRBJ2-2, with 11 bases that match TRBD1. Trimming took 8 bases from V and 4 from J; bases not matched to a gene: 6. Germline CDR1 is MDHEN and CDR2 is SYDVKM. CDR3 length equals 15 residues. CDR3 coding DNA: TGTGCCAGCCGCTCGGACAGGGGGCCCACCGGGGAGCTGTTTTTT. Protein product: CASRSDRGPTGELFF.

V gene TRBV19 combines with J gene TRBJ1-1, with 7 bases lining up with TRBD1. The J segment lost 1 base and the V segment lost 3 bases, leaving 2 bases of the junction unmatched. The CDR3 runs 14 residues. Per germline, CDR1 LNHDA and CDR2 SQIVND (reference sequence). This chain's CDR3 is CASSITGANTEAFF. The CDR3 DNA reads TGTGCCAGTAGTATTACAGGGGCGAACACTGAAGCTTTCTTT. Drawing the rest from reference TRBV19 and TRBJ1-1, the complete variable domain is DGGITQSPKYLFRKEGQNVTLSCEQNLNHDAMYWYRQDPGQGLRLIYYSQIVNDFQKGDIAEGYSVSREKKESFPLTVTSAQKNPTAFYLCASSITGANTEAFFGQGTRLTVV.

The V call is TRBV2, the J call TRBJ1-3; D uncertain. Germline lookup yields CDR1 SNHLY and CDR2 FYNNEI. The CDR3 length is 12 residues. V was clipped by 4 bases and J by 11 bases, with 12 bases between them. CDR3 DNA sequence: TGTGCCAGCAGTGTTACGTGGGAGGCCATATATTTT. Residues: CASSVTWEAIYF.